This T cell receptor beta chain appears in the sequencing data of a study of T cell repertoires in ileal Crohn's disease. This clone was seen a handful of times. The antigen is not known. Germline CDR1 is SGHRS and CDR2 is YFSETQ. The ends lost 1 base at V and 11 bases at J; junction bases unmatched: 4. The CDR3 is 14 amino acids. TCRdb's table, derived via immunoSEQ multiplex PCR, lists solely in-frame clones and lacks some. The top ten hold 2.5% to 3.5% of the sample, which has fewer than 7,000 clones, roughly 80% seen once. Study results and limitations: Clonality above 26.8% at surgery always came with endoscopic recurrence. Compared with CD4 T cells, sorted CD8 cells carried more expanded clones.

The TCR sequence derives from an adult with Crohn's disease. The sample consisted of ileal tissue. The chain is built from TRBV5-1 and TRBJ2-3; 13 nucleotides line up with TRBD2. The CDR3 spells CASSLQLAGGEQYF. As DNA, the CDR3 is TGCGCCAGCAGCTTGCAACTAGCGGGGGGGGAGCAGTATTTT.